The 14 T cell receptor beta chains listed next were all sequenced from one sample in a study of T-cell memory formation after mild COVID-19. Each CDR3 protein gets one entry after TCRdb re-called the 5' RACE reads with MiXCR. The sample consists of 350,000 to 500,000 distinct CDR3 sequences, roughly 20% of them appearing once. Material for sequencing was PBMCs or a T cell subset sorted from them (not recorded which). The receptors were sampled from an adult woman who had mild COVID-19 (a few samples of this study predate the infection). Cell type and time point are not known.

The V call is TRBV10-3, the J call TRBJ1-6; 9 nucleotides line up with TRBD1. The germline gives CDR1 ENHRY, CDR2 SYGVKD. This CDR3 region has 15 residues. The junction had 10 bases not matched to a gene; V was cut back by 7 bases and J by 9 bases. This CDR3 reads CAITSETGGGSPLHF. CDR3 bases: TGTGCCATCACTTCTGAGACAGGGGGAGGTTCACCCCTCCACTTT.

A remark on this clonotype: One end of the junction is discordant with germline, which a read error may explain. The chain joins TRBV29-1 to TRBJ2-1; D not certain. The CDR3 has 14 residues. The germline V gene has CDR1 SQVTM and CDR2 ANQGSEA. Here the CDR3 reads CRVVIQSSYNEQFF. The CDR3, as DNA: TGCAGAGTTGTCATTCAGAGCTCCTACAATGAGCAGTTCTTC.

The chain has TRBV27 and TRBJ2-7; 13 positions agree with TRBD2. V shed 2 bases, J shed 3 bases, and the junction held 7 bases outside the gene matches. Per the germline V gene, CDR1 is MNHEY and CDR2 is SMNVEV (reference sequence). The CDR3 is 17 residues long. CDR3 sequence reads: CASSLNPWTSGGYEQYF. For the CDR3, the DNA is TGTGCCAGCAGTTTAAATCCATGGACTAGCGGGGGCTACGAGCAGTACTTC.

The CDR3 loop is CASSLTSGIGNEQFF. CDR3 DNA: TGTGCCAGCAGCTTGACTAGCGGGATCGGGAATGAGCAGTTCTTC. The chain uses TRBV7-2 and TRBJ2-1; 11 nucleotides agree with TRBD2. CDR3 size: 15 residues. The ends lost 3 bases at V and 7 bases at J; junction bases unmatched: 5. CDR1 is SGHTA, CDR2 FQGNSA, per germline.

J is TRBJ2-5 and V is TRBV20-1, with 7 bases that match TRBD2. The CDR3 is 13 amino acids. Germline V CDR1 and CDR2: DFQATT, SNEGSKA (reference sequence). With 1 base clipped from V and 5 bases from J, the junction kept 4 bases outside the gene matches. This chain's CDR3 is CSARVRGGETQYF. For the CDR3, the DNA is TGCAGTGCTAGAGTACGGGGAGGGGAGACCCAGTACTTC.

This clonotype came up many times. The chain couples TRBV7-6 to TRBJ2-7, with D unresolved. Trimming took 2 bases from V and 2 from J, leaving 10 bases between them. CDR3 length: 14 amino acids. Germline assignment: CDR1 SGHVS and CDR2 FNYEAQ. CDR3 loop: CASSLRSGAYEQYF. The CDR3 DNA sequence: TGTGCCAGCAGCTTAAGATCTGGTGCCTACGAGCAGTACTTC.

In this sample, this clonotype turned up many times. The chain employs TRBV29-1 and TRBJ2-3; D is unclear. Trimming removed 2 bases at V and 4 bases at J, with 10 bases between. This CDR3 contains 13 residues. CDR1 SQVTM and CDR2 ANQGSEA come from the germline V gene. Written as DNA, the CDR3 is TGCAGCGTTGAAAGAGACGGCCCAGATACGCAGTATTTT. Translation: CSVERDGPDTQYF.

This clonotype was detected only a few times. The chain uses TRBV7-3 and TRBJ2-5; possible D gene TRBD2, 5 bases. The CDR3 has 13 residues. V gave up 0 bases and J gave up 5 bases, with 7 bases separating them. Germline CDR1 is SGHTA and CDR2 is FQGTGA. The CDR3 DNA follows: TGTGCCAGCAGCTTAACTAGCGATGAGACCCAGTACTTC. Its protein product is CASSLTSDETQYF.

The chain recombines TRBV20-1 with TRBJ1-2, with 11 bases matching TRBD1. Per the germline V gene, CDR1 is DFQATT and CDR2 is SNEGSKA (reference sequence). Trimming at V came to 5 bases and at J to 8 bases, leaving 7 bases not matched to a gene. This CDR3 spans 13 amino acids. In DNA, the CDR3 is TGCAGTGCTGGACAGGGGGCGCGGGGAGGCTACACCTTC. This encodes CSAGQGARGGYTF.

The chain has TRBV20-1 and TRBJ1-1; D possibly corresponds to TRBD1 (5 bases). This CDR3 has 14 amino acids. The germline V and J ends were trimmed by 6 bases and 6 bases, with 20 bases remaining between them. Germline lookup yields CDR1 DFQATT and CDR2 SNEGSKA (reference sequence). CDR3 residues: CSADAGHHAPEAFF. In DNA form, the CDR3 reads TGCAGTGCGGACGCCGGACACCACGCCCCTGAAGCTTTCTTT.

This clonotype showed up many times. V and J are TRBV20-1 and TRBJ2-3, with TRBD2 as a possible D gene (6 bases). Germline values: CDR1 DFQATT, CDR2 SNEGSKA (reference sequence). The CDR3 spans 17 residues. V was trimmed by 0 bases and J by 2 bases, leaving 18 bases between them. The CDR3 protein is CSARDATRPPNTDTQYF. The CDR3, as DNA: TGCAGTGCTAGAGATGCGACTAGGCCTCCCAACACAGATACGCAGTATTTT.

The genes are TRBV18 and TRBJ2-1, with D perhaps matching TRBD2 (6 bases). Deletions cut 2 bases from V and 0 bases from J, with 14 bases between. CDR1 is KGHSH, CDR2 LQKENI, per germline. CDR3 size: 17 residues. The CDR3 DNA follows: TGTGCCAGCTCACCATATCCCCGGGAGCTCTCCTACAATGAGCAGTTCTTC. Residues: CASSPYPRELSYNEQFF.

This chain connects TRBV12-3 or TRBV12-4 to TRBJ1-4; TRBD1 matches 8 bases. The V gene end was trimmed by 4 bases and the J gene end by 0 bases; junction bases not matched to a gene: 10. The CDR3 contains 18 residues. The CDR3 is CASSSPRTGPTTNEKLFF. The CDR3 DNA reads TGTGCCAGCAGTTCGCCTCGGACAGGGCCGACAACTAATGAAAAACTGTTTTTT.

Only a few counts were recorded for this clonotype. V gene TRBV10-3 combines with J gene TRBJ1-2, with D unresolved. This CDR3 has 14 residues. Deletions cut 7 bases from V and 2 bases from J, with 14 bases between. Germline V gives CDR1 ENHRY, CDR2 SYGVKD. The CDR3 spells CAITPQTPNYGYTF. The CDR3 region has the DNA TGTGCCATCACCCCCCAGACCCCAAACTATGGCTACACCTTC.